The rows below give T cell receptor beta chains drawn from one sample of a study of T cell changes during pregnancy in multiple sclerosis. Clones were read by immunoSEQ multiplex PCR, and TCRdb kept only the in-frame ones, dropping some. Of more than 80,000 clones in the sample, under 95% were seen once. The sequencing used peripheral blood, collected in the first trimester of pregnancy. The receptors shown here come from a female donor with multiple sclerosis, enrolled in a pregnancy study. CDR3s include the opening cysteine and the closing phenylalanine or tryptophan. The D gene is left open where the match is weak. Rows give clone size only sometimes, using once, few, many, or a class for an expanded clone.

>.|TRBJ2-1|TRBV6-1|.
CASSENWGRDEQFF
TGTGCCAGCAGTGAAAACTGGGGGCGAGATGAGCAGTTCTTC
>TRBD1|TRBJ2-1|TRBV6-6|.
CASSYNDRVGEQFF
TGTGCCAGCAGTTACAATGACAGGGTCGGAGAGCAGTTCTTC
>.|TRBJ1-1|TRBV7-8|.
CASSPSRGLAFF
TGTGCCAGCAGCCCCTCCCGCGGGTTGGCTTTCTTT
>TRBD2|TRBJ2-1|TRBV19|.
CASRIAGVYNEQFF
TGTGCCAGTAGAATAGCGGGAGTCTACAATGAGCAGTTCTTC
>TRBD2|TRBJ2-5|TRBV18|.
CASSRTSGWGETQYF
TGTGCCAGCTCACGGACTAGCGGTTGGGGGGAGACCCAGTACTTC
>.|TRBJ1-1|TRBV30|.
CAWSGGGAQTEAFF
TGTGCCTGGAGTGGGGGGGGCGCTCAGACTGAAGCTTTCTTT
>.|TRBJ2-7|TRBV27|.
CASSSQETYEQYF
TGTGCCAGCAGTTCCCAGGAAACCTACGAGCAGTACTTC
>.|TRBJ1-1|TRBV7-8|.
CASSLVSGGRGDFF
TGTGCCAGCAGCTTAGTCTCCGGTGGGAGGGGGGATTTCTTT
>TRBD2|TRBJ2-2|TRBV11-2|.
CASSSHSGKRTGELFF
TGTGCCAGCAGCTCTCACAGCGGGAAAAGGACCGGGGAGCTGTTTTTT
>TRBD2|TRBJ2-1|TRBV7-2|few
CASSLSPSGSSNEQFF
TGTGCCAGCAGCTTATCCCCTAGCGGGAGCAGTAATGAGCAGTTCTTC
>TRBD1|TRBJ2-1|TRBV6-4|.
CASSAGTGGYEQFF
TGTGCCAGCAGTGCCGGGACAGGGGGGTATGAGCAGTTCTTC
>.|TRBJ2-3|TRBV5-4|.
CASSLGTTDTQYF
TGTGCCAGCAGCTTGGGGACTACAGATACGCAGTATTTT
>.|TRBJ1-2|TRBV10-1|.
CASSTGTQVGYTF
TGCGCCAGCAGTACCGGGACACAAGTGGGCTACACCTTC
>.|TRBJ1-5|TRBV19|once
CASSIGTYSNQPQHF
TGTGCCAGTAGTATTGGCACGTATAGCAATCAGCCCCAGCATTTT
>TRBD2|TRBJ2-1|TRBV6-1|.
CASSEFFRRTSGRIGEQFF
TGTGCCAGCAGTGAATTTTTCCGGCGGACTAGCGGGAGGATCGGGGAGCAGTTCTTC
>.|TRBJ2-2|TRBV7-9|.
CASQGLDTGELFF
TGTGCCAGCCAGGGCTTAGACACCGGGGAGCTGTTTTTT
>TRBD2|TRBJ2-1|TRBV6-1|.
CASSDHLGTSGTRRDEQFF
TGTGCCAGCAGTGATCACCTCGGGACTAGCGGTACCAGAAGGGATGAGCAGTTCTTC
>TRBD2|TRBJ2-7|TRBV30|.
CAWESLAGSSYEQYF
TGTGCCTGGGAGTCCCTAGCGGGGAGCTCCTACGAGCAGTACTTC
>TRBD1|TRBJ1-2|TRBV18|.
CASSPRQGEYGYTF
TGTGCCAGCTCACCCAGACAGGGGGAGTATGGCTACACCTTC
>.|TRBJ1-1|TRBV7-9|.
CASSLYTEAFF
TGTGCCAGCAGCCTATACACTGAAGCTTTCTTT
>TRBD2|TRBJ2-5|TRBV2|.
CASSEGSGGGMSQYF
TGTGCCAGCAGTGAAGGGTCGGGAGGGGGGATGTCCCAGTACTTC
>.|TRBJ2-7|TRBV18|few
CASSTSSAYEQYF
TGTGCCAGCTCTACTAGCAGCGCCTACGAGCAGTACTTC
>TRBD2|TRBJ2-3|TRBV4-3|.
CASSQDQRGGDTQYF
TGCGCCAGCAGCCAAGATCAGCGGGGGGGAGATACGCAGTATTTT
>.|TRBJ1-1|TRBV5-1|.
CASSRTGLRTEAFF
TGCGCCAGCAGCCGAACGGGTTTGCGGACTGAAGCTTTCTTT
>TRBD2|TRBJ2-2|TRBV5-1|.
CASSLGTSATGELFF
TGCGCCAGCAGCCTAGGGACTAGCGCCACCGGGGAGCTGTTTTTT
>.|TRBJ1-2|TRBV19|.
CASTPRGDYGYTF
TGTGCCAGTACTCCTCGCGGGGACTATGGCTACACCTTC
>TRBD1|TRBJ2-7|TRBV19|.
CASSKGGTGDYEQYF
TGTGCCAGTAGTAAAGGGGGGACAGGGGACTACGAGCAGTACTTC
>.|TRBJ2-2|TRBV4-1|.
CASSPTEVYGELFF
TGCGCCAGCAGCCCTACGGAGGTTTACGGGGAGCTGTTTTTT
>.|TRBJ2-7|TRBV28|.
CASSLQAGNREKYF
TGTGCCAGCAGTTTGCAGGCAGGGAATCGTGAGAAGTACTTC
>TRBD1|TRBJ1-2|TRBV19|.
CASSISHIGTAIPNYGYTF
TGTGCCAGTAGTATAAGTCACATCGGGACAGCCATTCCTAACTATGGCTACACCTTC
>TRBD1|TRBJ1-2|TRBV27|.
CASINKRGTGGNYGYTF
TGTGCCAGCATTAATAAGAGGGGGACAGGGGGCAACTATGGCTACACCTTC
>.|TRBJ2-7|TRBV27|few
CASSLWGREQYF
TGTGCCAGCAGTTTATGGGGGCGCGAGCAGTACTTC
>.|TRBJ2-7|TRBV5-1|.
CASSLGSGSYEQYF
TGCGCCAGCAGCTTAGGGAGCGGGTCCTACGAGCAGTACTTC
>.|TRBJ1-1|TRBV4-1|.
CASSQDAWTEAFF
TGCGCCAGCAGCCAAGATGCGTGGACTGAAGCTTTCTTT
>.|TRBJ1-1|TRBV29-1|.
CSVEGPRGANTEAFF
TGCAGCGTTGAAGGCCCCCGGGGTGCGAACACTGAAGCTTTCTTT
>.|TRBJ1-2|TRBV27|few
CASRPGGGPINYGYTF
TGTGCCAGCAGGCCAGGCGGAGGGCCAATAAACTATGGCTACACCTTC
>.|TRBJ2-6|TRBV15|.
CATSRGTGLSGANVLTF
TGTGCCACCAGCAGGGGAACGGGACTCTCTGGGGCCAACGTCCTGACTTTC
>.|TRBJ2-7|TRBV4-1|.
CASSPTLGREQYF
TGCGCCAGCAGCCCTACTTTGGGCCGCGAGCAGTACTTC
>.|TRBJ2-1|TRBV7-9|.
CASSPPPSYNEQFF
TGTGCCAGCAGCCCTCCCCCCTCCTACAATGAGCAGTTCTTC
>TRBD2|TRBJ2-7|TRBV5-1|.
CASSPNPSGYEQYF
TGCGCCAGCAGCCCTAATCCTAGCGGGTACGAGCAGTACTTC
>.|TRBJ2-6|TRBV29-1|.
CSRRKSLQDLRSGANVLTF
TGCAGCAGGAGAAAAAGCCTACAGGATTTACGCTCTGGGGCCAACGTCCTGACTTTC
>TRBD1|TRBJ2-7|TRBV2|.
CASRDFIGTGIHEQYF
TGTGCCAGCAGAGACTTCATAGGGACAGGGATTCACGAGCAGTACTTC
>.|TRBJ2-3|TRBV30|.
CAWDQGTHTQYF
TGTGCCTGGGACCAGGGGACGCATACGCAGTATTTT
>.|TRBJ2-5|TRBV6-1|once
CASRQGGGETQYF
TGTGCCAGCAGACAGGGCGGTGGCGAGACCCAGTACTTC
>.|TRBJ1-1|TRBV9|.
CASSVEVRVEAFF
TGTGCCAGCAGCGTAGAAGTGCGGGTTGAAGCTTTCTTT
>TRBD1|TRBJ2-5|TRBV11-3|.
CASSLRTGPQETQYF
TGTGCCAGCAGCCTAAGGACAGGGCCGCAAGAGACCCAGTACTTC
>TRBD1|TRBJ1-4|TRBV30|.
CAWSVQGVDEKLFF
TGTGCCTGGAGTGTACAGGGGGTTGATGAAAAACTGTTTTTT
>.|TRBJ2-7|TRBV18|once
CASSPILGRTAYEQYF
TGTGCCAGCTCACCAATTTTGGGCAGAACGGCCTACGAGCAGTACTTC